This TCR beta chain stems from a study of blood T cell repertoires in COVID-19. Study information: The origin of the acute and convalescent COVID-19 samples was the United States, Italy and Spain. The analysed material was cDNA or gDNA that came from T cells, B-cell-depleted T cells, or PBMCs.

Clones were read by immunoSEQ multiplex PCR, and TCRdb kept only the in-frame ones, dropping some. The profile shows 85,000 to 130,000 clones, about four fifths of them singletons. This clone was detected only once. The CDR3 covers 14 residues. Germline values: CDR1 SGHNT, CDR2 YYREEE (reference sequence). V trimming: 4 bases; J trimming: 2 bases; junction bases outside the gene matches: 5. Sequenced: peripheral blood. The receptor was derived from a woman older than 75 with active or convalescent COVID-19. The V and J genes are TRBV5-4 and TRBJ2-5, with TRBD1 identical over 7 bases. CDR3 in DNA: TGTGCCAGCAGCCTAGGGACAGTACAAGAGACCCAGTACTTC. Encoded protein: CASSLGTVQETQYF.